Listed below are T cell receptor beta chains from one sample, sequenced in a study of T cell responses to AZD1222 COVID-19 vaccine. Sequenced by immunoSEQ multiplex PCR; TCRdb stores in-frame clones only, minus some. In the table there are roughly 70,000 clones, around nine tenths of which are singletons. This material consisted of peripheral blood, taken 28 days after the second AZD1222 dose. These receptors all come from an adult who received the AZD1222 COVID-19 vaccine. Both conserved end residues are part of each CDR3. D genes are given only for firm matches. Clone size is given for some rows only: seen once, a few or many times, or a class if the clone is expanded.

>-|TRBJ1-1|-|TRBV5-1
TGCGCCAGCAGCTTGGAATGGGGGCTGAACACTGAAGCTTTCTTT
CASSLEWGLNTEAFF
>-|TRBJ2-5|-|TRBV18
TGTGCCAGCTCCGGGCAACAAGAGACCCAGTACTTC
CASSGQQETQYF
>-|TRBJ1-5|-|TRBV5-5
TGTGCCAGCAGCGCTATGACAGTTGATCAGCCCCAGCATTTT
CASSAMTVDQPQHF
>-|TRBJ1-3|-|TRBV30
TGTGCCTGGAGTGGGGGGGCTGGAAACACCATATATTTT
CAWSGGAGNTIYF
>-|TRBJ1-2|-|TRBV29-1
TGCAGCGTTGCTGCCCGGGACGTCTATGGCTACACCTTC
CSVAARDVYGYTF
>-|TRBJ1-1|TRBD1|TRBV6-5
TGTGCCAGCCCAAGGACAGGGCTGAACACTGAAGCTTTCTTT
CASPRTGLNTEAFF
>-|TRBJ2-1|-|TRBV19
TGTGCCAGTAGTATAAGGGGGGAGGGTCCCTACAATGAGCAGTTCTTC
CASSIRGEGPYNEQFF
>-|TRBJ2-7|TRBD1|TRBV19
TGTGCCAGTAGTATAGAACAGGGGGCGACCTACGAGCAGTACTTC
CASSIEQGATYEQYF
>-|TRBJ2-7|TRBD2|TRBV4-3
TGCGCCAGCAGCCTGACTAGCGGGAAGGGCGAGCAGTACTTC
CASSLTSGKGEQYF
>-|TRBJ1-3|-|TRBV9
TGTGCCAGCAGCGTAGGTGCAGTCCCCTCTGGAAACACCATATATTTT
CASSVGAVPSGNTIYF
>-|TRBJ1-5|TRBD1|TRBV7-2
TGTGCCAGCAGCCCCGGGAGGGGACAGCTTAATCAGCCCCAGCATTTT
CASSPGRGQLNQPQHF
>-|TRBJ1-2|-|TRBV7-6
TGTGCCAGCAGCTTAAATTGGGGGTCCTATGGCTACACCTTC
CASSLNWGSYGYTF
>few|TRBJ1-2|-|TRBV7-9
TGTGCCAGCAGCTATAGTGAGGTCGGCTACACCTTC
CASSYSEVGYTF
>-|TRBJ2-1|-|TRBV6-2/TRBV6-3
TGTGCCAGCAGTTACAGGGGGGAGAATGAGCAGTTCTTC
CASSYRGENEQFF
>once|TRBJ2-3|TRBD2|TRBV7-2
TGTGCCAGCAGCTTAAGAGCGGGAGGCGGATGGGGCACAGATACGCAGTATTTT
CASSLRAGGGWGTDTQYF
>-|TRBJ1-2|TRBD1|TRBV19
TGTGCCAGTAGGGGACAGGGACGGGGCTATGGCTACACCTTC
CASRGQGRGYGYTF
>-|TRBJ2-7|-|TRBV3-1/TRBV3-2
TGTGCCAGCAGCCAAAACGCGGTATCCTACGAGCAGTACTTC
CASSQNAVSYEQYF
>-|TRBJ2-3|TRBD2|TRBV5-1
TGCGCCAGCAGCGAGGCACTAGCGCGCACAGATACGCAGTATTTT
CASSEALARTDTQYF
>-|TRBJ2-7|TRBD1|TRBV29-1
TGCAGCGTGGGTTCGCAGGGGGACTCCTACGAGCAGTACTTC
CSVGSQGDSYEQYF
>-|TRBJ2-2|TRBD1|TRBV7-9
TGTGCCAGCAGCCGGGACAGTAACACCGGGGAGCTGTTTTTT
CASSRDSNTGELFF
>-|TRBJ1-6|-|TRBV14
TGTGCCAGCAGCCAAGACGCGGGGTGGAATTCACCCCTCCACTTT
CASSQDAGWNSPLHF
>-|TRBJ1-1|-|TRBV5-1
TGCGCCAGCAGCTTGGGCTTGGCAGGGAACACTGAAGCTTTCTTT
CASSLGLAGNTEAFF
>-|TRBJ1-2|-|TRBV18
TGTGCCAGCTCACCCGAGGCCGCTAACTATGGCTACACCTTC
CASSPEAANYGYTF
>-|TRBJ2-7|-|TRBV10-1
TGCGCCAGCAGTGATTGGGGCCGCTACGAGCAGTACTTC
CASSDWGRYEQYF
>-|TRBJ1-5|TRBD1|TRBV28
TGTGCCAGCACTCGGGGGGACAGGGGGCTCAATCAGCCCCAGCATTTT
CASTRGDRGLNQPQHF
>-|TRBJ2-7|-|TRBV2
TGTGCCAGCAGTGACACGGGATTCGAGCAGTACTTC
CASSDTGFEQYF
>-|TRBJ1-2|-|TRBV19
TGTGCCAGTAGTATTAAGGGTCTGGGCTACACCTTC
CASSIKGLGYTF
>-|TRBJ2-5|TRBD1|TRBV5-1
TGCGCCAGCAGCCCCGGGACAGCCCAAGAGACCCAGTACTTC
CASSPGTAQETQYF
>-|TRBJ2-3|-|TRBV7-9
TGTGCCAGCAAGTCTAGCTACAGAGATACGCAGTATTTT
CASKSSYRDTQYF
>-|TRBJ1-1|-|TRBV7-2
TGTGCCAGCAGCTTAGGTGGGGGCAGGGACACTGAAGCTTTCTTT
CASSLGGGRDTEAFF
>once|TRBJ1-1|TRBD1|TRBV19
TGTGCCAGTAGTATAGTGGGGACAGGCCGAGACACTGAAGCTTTCTTT
CASSIVGTGRDTEAFF
>-|TRBJ2-5|-|TRBV5-5
TGTGCCAGCAGCTTGGGTCTTTCGGGAAGGGAGACCCAGTACTTC
CASSLGLSGRETQYF
>-|TRBJ1-6|-|TRBV11-2
TGTGCCAGCAGCTTAAACGGGCAGTTAAATTCACCCCTCCACTTT
CASSLNGQLNSPLHF
>-|TRBJ1-3|-|TRBV6-5
TGTGCCAGCAGTTACTCGATTGGGTTATCTGGAAACACCATATATTTT
CASSYSIGLSGNTIYF
>-|TRBJ2-7|TRBD2|TRBV7-2
TGTGCCAGCAGCTTAAATGTTGCTAGCGGGTTACATCCCTACGAGCAGTACTTC
CASSLNVASGLHPYEQYF
>once|TRBJ2-4|TRBD1|TRBV5-3
TGTGCCAGAAGCCCTGGGGGGACAGGGGGTAACAAAAACATTCAGTACTTC
CARSPGGTGGNKNIQYF
>-|TRBJ2-1|TRBD2|TRBV4-2
TGTGCCAGCAGCCAAGCGGGAGGGCCGACCTACAATGAGCAGTTCTTC
CASSQAGGPTYNEQFF
>few|TRBJ2-7|TRBD2|TRBV10-3
TGTGCCATCAGTGAGTCGGAAGCGGGAAACTACGAGCAGTACTTC
CAISESEAGNYEQYF
>-|TRBJ1-1|-|TRBV6-2/TRBV6-3
TGTGCCAGCAGTGACCCATGGTCCACTGAAGCTTTCTTT
CASSDPWSTEAFF
>-|TRBJ1-1|TRBD1|TRBV6-5
TGTGCCAGCAGTTACTCAAACAGGGGGACAAACACTGAAGCTTTCTTT
CASSYSNRGTNTEAFF
>-|TRBJ1-2|-|TRBV25-1
TGTGCCAGCAGTGAATTGGACTATGGCTACACCTTC
CASSELDYGYTF